This T cell receptor beta chain was identified in a study of spatial heterogeneity in lung cancer. Sample time point: sample taken at primary tumor resection. Frozen PBMC, nontumor lung or tumor provided whole RNA, which was sequenced unsorted. Within the sample, this clonotype is medium-sized. Antigen: not known. TCRdb independently ran MiXCR on the 5' RACE reads; one entry per CDR3 protein. The sample has some 3,500 distinct CDR3 sequences, roughly 5.3% seen once. The germline V gene encodes CDR1 DFQATT and CDR2 SNEGSKA (reference sequence). J gave up 0 bases and V 4 bases, and 12 bases lay outside the gene matches. The CDR3 spans 17 residues. Findings and limits, study-wide: Mutation tallies in tumors tracked expanded intratumoral alpha and beta TCR counts.

Sequencing was performed on lung tumor tissue, taken at surgery. This receptor was taken from a female donor with early-stage non-small cell lung cancer. The chain carries TRBV20-1 and TRBJ1-5; 7 bases map to TRBD1. The CDR3 spells CSAKGQSSEYSNQPQHF. The CDR3 DNA is TGCAGTGCTAAGGGACAGTCAAGCGAGTATAGCAATCAGCCCCAGCATTTT.